Listed below are T cell receptor beta chains from one sample, sequenced in a study of OX40 agonist ivuxolimab in advanced cancers. Clones were read by immunoSEQ multiplex PCR, and TCRdb kept only the in-frame ones, dropping some. This sample has tens of thousands of clones, with roughly nine tenths found just once. This specimen consisted of CD4+ or CD8+ T cells sorted from blood, obtained in a trial of the OX40 agonist ivuxolimab. These receptor sequences come from an adult with an advanced solid tumor such as melanoma, head and neck, liver or kidney cancer. Both conserved end residues are part of each CDR3. Fields, in order: V gene, D gene, CDR3 length, clone size, J gene, CDR3 protein, CDR3 DNA. The D gene is left open where the match is weak. Only some rows state a clone size, as once, few, many or a class for expanded clones.

TRBV19	-	11	-	TRBJ2-2	CASTRAGELFF	TGTGCCAGTACCAGGGCCGGGGAGCTGTTTTTT
TRBV9	TRBD2	15	-	TRBJ2-7	CASSVVASGSYEQYF	TGTGCCAGCAGCGTAGTGGCTAGCGGCTCCTACGAGCAGTACTTC
TRBV7-9	TRBD2	18	-	TRBJ2-1	CASSLPPRLAGLYNEQFF	TGTGCCAGCAGCTTACCCCCTAGACTAGCGGGACTCTACAATGAGCAGTTCTTC
TRBV7-8	-	14	-	TRBJ1-3	CASRLKESGNTIYF	TGTGCCAGCAGGTTGAAAGAGTCTGGAAACACCATATATTTT
TRBV27	TRBD2	16	-	TRBJ2-7	CASSFLTSGSPYEQYF	TGTGCCAGCAGTTTTCTTACTAGCGGGAGTCCCTACGAGCAGTACTTC
TRBV5-1	TRBD2	21	-	TRBJ2-5	CASSLYRARSGTSGSEETQYF	TGCGCCAGCAGCTTGTACAGGGCCCGCTCCGGGACTAGCGGGAGTGAAGAGACCCAGTACTTC
TRBV14	-	17	-	TRBJ2-2	CASSRMVGGLGPGELFF	TGTGCCAGCAGCCGTATGGTCGGCGGCTTAGGTCCCGGGGAGCTGTTTTTT
TRBV7-9	-	13	few	TRBJ1-1	CASSFGGNTEAFF	TGTGCCAGCAGTTTCGGGGGCAACACTGAAGCTTTCTTT
TRBV7-2	-	15	-	TRBJ1-1	CASSLGSVMNTEAFF	TGTGCCAGCAGCTTAGGGTCTGTGATGAACACTGAAGCTTTCTTT
TRBV4-2	-	14	-	TRBJ1-6	CASSQDLSNSPLHF	TGTGCCAGCAGCCAAGATTTATCGAATTCACCCCTCCACTTT
TRBV10-3	-	14	once	TRBJ2-7	CAISEEVTEYEQYF	TGTGCCATCAGTGAAGAGGTTACTGAGTACGAGCAGTACTTC
TRBV28	-	16	-	TRBJ2-1	CASSSSRTGSYNEQFF	TGTGCCAGCAGTTCCTCAAGGACTGGCTCCTACAATGAGCAGTTCTTC
TRBV28	-	14	-	TRBJ1-5	CASSLLVIMGAQHF	TGTGCCAGCAGTTTACTTGTAATCATGGGCGCACAACATTTT
TRBV7-2	TRBD1	12	-	TRBJ2-5	CASSEGQGFQYF	TGTGCCAGCAGCGAGGGACAGGGGTTCCAGTACTTC
TRBV30	-	13	-	TRBJ1-5	CAWRGGRDQPQHF	TGTGCCTGGAGGGGGGGTCGTGATCAGCCCCAGCATTTT
TRBV20-1	-	11	once	TRBJ2-1	CSARKSNEQFF	TGCAGTGCTAGAAAGAGTAATGAGCAGTTCTTC
TRBV18	-	14	-	TRBJ2-7	CASSRGSSTYEQYF	TGTGCCAGCTCCCGCGGGTCTTCGACATACGAGCAGTACTTC
TRBV5-4	TRBD1	14	-	TRBJ1-3	CASSMTGAGNTIYF	TGTGCCAGCAGCATGACAGGGGCTGGAAACACCATATATTTT
TRBV7-2	TRBD2	15	-	TRBJ2-7	CASSLEGTSGYEQYF	TGTGCCAGCAGCTTAGAAGGGACTAGCGGCTACGAGCAGTACTTC
TRBV30	TRBD2	14	-	TRBJ2-7	CAWSILAGTYEQYF	TGTGCCTGGAGCATACTAGCGGGAACCTACGAGCAGTACTTC
TRBV28	-	14	-	TRBJ2-5	CASSLLSTEETQYF	TGTGCCAGCAGTTTACTGTCGACAGAAGAGACCCAGTACTTC
TRBV28	-	12	-	TRBJ1-1	CASNPLGAEAFF	TGTGCCAGCAACCCACTCGGGGCTGAAGCTTTCTTT
TRBV2	-	15	-	TRBJ2-2	CASVLDSANTGELFF	TGTGCCAGCGTCCTAGACAGCGCGAACACCGGGGAGCTGTTTTTT
TRBV7-9	-	11	few	TRBJ2-7	CASSFRNEQYF	TGTGCCAGCAGCTTTAGGAACGAGCAGTACTTC
TRBV28	-	15	-	TRBJ2-5	CASSENDGGLETQYF	TGTGCCAGCAGCGAAAATGACGGGGGGCTGGAGACCCAGTACTTC
TRBV10-2	TRBD1	15	-	TRBJ2-2	CASSEGTGVTGELFF	TGCGCCAGCAGTGAAGGGACAGGGGTCACCGGGGAGCTGTTTTTT
TRBV30	-	12	-	TRBJ2-5	CASEGGAATQYF	TGTGCCAGTGAGGGGGGGGCGGCGACCCAGTACTTC
TRBV29-1	TRBD2	17	-	TRBJ2-5	CSVVRQGLAGVQETQYF	TGCAGCGTTGTTCGGCAGGGACTAGCGGGAGTCCAAGAGACCCAGTACTTC